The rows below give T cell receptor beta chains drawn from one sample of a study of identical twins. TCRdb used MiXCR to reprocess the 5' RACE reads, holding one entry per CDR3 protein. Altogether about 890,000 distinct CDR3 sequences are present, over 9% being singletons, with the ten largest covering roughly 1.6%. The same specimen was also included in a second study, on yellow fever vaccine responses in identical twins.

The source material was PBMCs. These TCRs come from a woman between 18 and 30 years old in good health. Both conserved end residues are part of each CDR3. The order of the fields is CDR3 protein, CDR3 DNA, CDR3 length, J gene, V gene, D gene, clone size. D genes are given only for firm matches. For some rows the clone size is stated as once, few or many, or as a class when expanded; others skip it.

CDR3 protein: CAISGSSGAYNEQFF
CDR3 DNA: TGTGCCATCAGTGGGTCTAGCGGGGCCTACAATGAGCAGTTCTTC
CDR3 length: 15
J gene: TRBJ2-1
V gene: TRBV10-3
D gene: TRBD2
clone size: NA

CDR3 protein: CASSLVQASGYNEQFF
CDR3 DNA: TGTGCCAGCAGCTTAGTCCAGGCTAGCGGATACAATGAGCAGTTCTTC
CDR3 length: 16
J gene: TRBJ2-1
V gene: TRBV7-9
D gene: TRBD2
clone size: NA

CDR3 protein: CSARDYQTPSSNSWGEQYF
CDR3 DNA: TGCAGTGCTAGAGACTACCAAACCCCTAGCTCAAACTCTTGGGGCGAGCAGTACTTC
CDR3 length: 19
J gene: TRBJ2-7
V gene: TRBV20-1
D gene: NA
clone size: few

CDR3 protein: CASSLKVAVIYNEQFF
CDR3 DNA: TGCGCCAGCAGCTTGAAGGTGGCAGTGATATACAATGAGCAGTTCTTC
CDR3 length: 16
J gene: TRBJ2-1
V gene: TRBV5-1
D gene: NA
clone size: NA

CDR3 protein: CASRGLAGYTDTQYF
CDR3 DNA: TGCGCCAGCAGGGGACTAGCGGGCTACACAGATACGCAGTATTTT
CDR3 length: 15
J gene: TRBJ2-3
V gene: TRBV5-1
D gene: TRBD2
clone size: NA

CDR3 protein: CASSRTDRNTGELFF
CDR3 DNA: TGTGCCTCCTCTAGGACAGACAGGAACACCGGGGAGCTGTTTTTT
CDR3 length: 15
J gene: TRBJ2-2
V gene: TRBV28
D gene: NA
clone size: NA

CDR3 protein: CASNSSPDRGYSTDTQYF
CDR3 DNA: TGTGCCAGCAACTCCAGTCCCGACAGGGGTTATAGCACAGATACGCAGTATTTT
CDR3 length: 18
J gene: TRBJ2-3
V gene: TRBV12-3/TRBV12-4
D gene: TRBD1
clone size: NA

CDR3 protein: CASISGRVGELFF
CDR3 DNA: TGTGCCAGTATATCCGGGAGGGTGGGGGAGCTGTTTTTT
CDR3 length: 13
J gene: TRBJ2-2
V gene: TRBV19
D gene: TRBD2
clone size: NA

CDR3 protein: CATPNRSSGGDTQYF
CDR3 DNA: TGTGCCACCCCGAACAGGTCTAGCGGGGGCGATACGCAGTATTTT
CDR3 length: 15
J gene: TRBJ2-3
V gene: TRBV7-9
D gene: TRBD2
clone size: few

CDR3 protein: CASSPRSGVYNEQFF
CDR3 DNA: TGTGCCAGCAGTCCCCGTTCCGGGGTCTACAATGAGCAGTTCTTC
CDR3 length: 15
J gene: TRBJ2-1
V gene: TRBV2
D gene: NA
clone size: few

CDR3 protein: CASSKLLDSLMVQNQPQHF
CDR3 DNA: TGTGCCAGCAGCAAATTGTTAGACAGCCTAATGGTCCAAAATCAGCCCCAGCATTTT
CDR3 length: 19
J gene: TRBJ1-5
V gene: TRBV21-1
D gene: NA
clone size: few

CDR3 protein: CASREGRASYNSPLHF
CDR3 DNA: TGTGCCAGCAGAGAGGGCCGGGCCTCCTATAATTCACCCCTCCACTTT
CDR3 length: 16
J gene: TRBJ1-6
V gene: TRBV2
D gene: NA
clone size: few

CDR3 protein: CASSYPRGSNQPQHF
CDR3 DNA: TGTGCCAGCAGTTACCCGAGGGGCAGCAATCAGCCCCAGCATTTT
CDR3 length: 15
J gene: TRBJ1-5
V gene: TRBV28
D gene: NA
clone size: few

CDR3 protein: CASSVIVRVCSYNEQFF
CDR3 DNA: TGTGCCAGCAGCGTAATCGTAAGGGTCTGCTCCTACAATGAGCAGTTCTTC
CDR3 length: 17
J gene: TRBJ2-1
V gene: TRBV9
D gene: NA
clone size: NA

CDR3 protein: CAISTGNTEAFF
CDR3 DNA: TGTGCCATCAGCACAGGGAACACTGAAGCTTTCTTT
CDR3 length: 12
J gene: TRBJ1-1
V gene: TRBV10-3
D gene: NA
clone size: NA

CDR3 protein: CASSPGQVRKTGELFF
CDR3 DNA: TGTGCCAGCAGTCCGGGACAGGTTCGGAAAACCGGGGAGCTGTTTTTT
CDR3 length: 16
J gene: TRBJ2-2
V gene: TRBV6-1
D gene: TRBD1
clone size: few

CDR3 protein: CASSITWKTSTDTQYF
CDR3 DNA: TGTGCCAGTAGTATCACTTGGAAAACAAGCACAGATACGCAGTATTTT
CDR3 length: 16
J gene: TRBJ2-3
V gene: TRBV19
D gene: NA
clone size: NA

CDR3 protein: CASGLVGSGSKNTQYF
CDR3 DNA: TGTGCTAGTGGTTTGGTAGGAAGCGGGAGTAAAAATACGCAGTATTTT
CDR3 length: 16
J gene: TRBJ2-3
V gene: TRBV12-5
D gene: TRBD2
clone size: NA

CDR3 protein: CSARGQQYIQYF
CDR3 DNA: TGCAGTGCTAGAGGGCAACAGTACATTCAGTACTTC
CDR3 length: 12
J gene: TRBJ2-4
V gene: TRBV20-1
D gene: NA
clone size: few

CDR3 protein: CASSLKGQADNEQFF
CDR3 DNA: TGTGCCAGCAGCTTAAAGGGACAGGCCGACAATGAGCAGTTCTTC
CDR3 length: 15
J gene: TRBJ2-1
V gene: TRBV7-9
D gene: TRBD1
clone size: NA

CDR3 protein: CASSFRQGRNSGTDTQYF
CDR3 DNA: TGTGCCAGCAGCTTCAGACAGGGAAGGAACTCTGGCACAGATACGCAGTATTTT
CDR3 length: 18
J gene: TRBJ2-3
V gene: TRBV7-6
D gene: TRBD1
clone size: NA

CDR3 protein: CASLRWDGEAFF
CDR3 DNA: TGTGCCAGCCTTCGTTGGGATGGTGAAGCTTTCTTT
CDR3 length: 12
J gene: TRBJ1-1
V gene: TRBV14
D gene: NA
clone size: NA

CDR3 protein: CASSKGESSYEQYF
CDR3 DNA: TGCGCCAGCAGCAAGGGGGAGAGCTCCTACGAGCAGTACTTC
CDR3 length: 14
J gene: TRBJ2-7
V gene: TRBV5-1
D gene: NA
clone size: few

CDR3 protein: CSARDRGLAGTSYEQYF
CDR3 DNA: TGCAGTGCTAGAGATCGTGGACTAGCGGGGACCTCCTACGAGCAGTACTTC
CDR3 length: 17
J gene: TRBJ2-7
V gene: TRBV20-1
D gene: TRBD2
clone size: few

CDR3 protein: CASSEAWTSNQPQHF
CDR3 DNA: TGTGCCAGCAGTGAAGCGTGGACAAGCAATCAGCCCCAGCATTTT
CDR3 length: 15
J gene: TRBJ1-5
V gene: TRBV6-1
D gene: NA
clone size: NA

CDR3 protein: CASSFLGPGNTIYF
CDR3 DNA: TGTGCCAGCAGTTTTTTAGGGCCCGGAAACACCATATATTTT
CDR3 length: 14
J gene: TRBJ1-3
V gene: TRBV28
D gene: NA
clone size: NA

CDR3 protein: CASRTSGGPTDTQYF
CDR3 DNA: TGCGCCAGCAGAACTAGCGGGGGCCCCACAGATACGCAGTATTTT
CDR3 length: 15
J gene: TRBJ2-3
V gene: TRBV5-1
D gene: TRBD2
clone size: NA

CDR3 protein: CASSSGTSGGHQETQYF
CDR3 DNA: TGTGCCAGCAGCTCGGGGACTAGCGGGGGACACCAAGAGACCCAGTACTTC
CDR3 length: 17
J gene: TRBJ2-5
V gene: TRBV11-2
D gene: TRBD2
clone size: few

CDR3 protein: CSALVGGVPEAFF
CDR3 DNA: TGCAGCGCCCTGGTTGGGGGGGTGCCTGAAGCTTTCTTT
CDR3 length: 13
J gene: TRBJ1-1
V gene: TRBV29-1
D gene: NA
clone size: NA